These 32 T cell receptor beta chains were sequenced from one sample in a study of cytomegalovirus exposure and HLA in healthy donors. The study ran its PCR with 60 Vbeta and 13 Jbeta primers. Here immunoSEQ multiplex PCR was the method, and the copy in TCRdb shows in-frame clones only, minus some. The table has 120,000 or so clones, over 80% seen once. Material for sequencing was PBMCs. These receptors were obtained from a man aged 45 to 65 in good health and CMV-seronegative.

The chain couples TRBV11-3 to TRBJ2-1; D perhaps matches TRBD2 (6 bases). CDR3 size: 16 residues. CDR1 SGHNT and CDR2 YENEEA come from the germline V gene. Trimming shortened V by 5 bases and J by 2 bases, and 16 bases separated the two germline ends. The chain's CDR3 is CASSPHGGTAYNEQFF. Written as DNA, the CDR3 is TGTGCCAGCAGCCCTCACGGCGGGACCGCCTACAATGAGCAGTTCTTC.

CDR3 residues: CASSYPDRNYGYTF. The CDR3 region has the DNA TGTGCCAGCAGCTATCCCGACAGAAACTATGGCTACACCTTC. This chain uses TRBV7-9 with TRBJ1-2; TRBD1 is a possible D gene (5 bases). Trimming left V 4 bases short and J 2 bases short, with 11 bases between. The CDR3 runs 14 residues. Germline CDR1 is SEHNR and CDR2 is FQNEAQ (reference sequence).

This chain uses TRBV5-1 with TRBJ1-3; weak D call: TRBD1 (6 bases). This CDR3 region has 15 residues. Germline V lookup: CDR1 SGHRS, CDR2 YFSETQ. V was clipped by 0 bases and J by 3 bases, with 10 bases between them. The CDR3 protein is CASSLDRDVGNTIYF. The DNA for the CDR3 is TGCGCCAGCAGCTTGGACAGGGACGTTGGAAACACCATATATTTT.

This chain links TRBV7-2 with TRBJ2-3, with D maybe TRBD2 (6 bases). The CDR3 is 15 amino acids. Germline assignment: CDR1 SGHTA and CDR2 FQGNSA. Trimming took off 6 bases at V and 0 bases at J, with 13 bases between the two ends. CDR3 in amino acids: CASRLRGQSTDTQYF. In nucleotides, the CDR3 is TGTGCCAGCAGGTTGCGGGGCCAAAGCACAGATACGCAGTATTTT.

This clone was counted a few times. V gene TRBV6-5 combines with J gene TRBJ2-7; possible D gene TRBD1, 6 bases. V was shortened by 6 bases and J by 3 bases, with 15 bases between the two germline ends. Per the germline V gene, CDR1 is MNHEY and CDR2 is SVGAGI. The length of the CDR3 is 14 residues. In nucleotides, the CDR3 is TGTGCCAGCAGACAGGGATTTCCCGGCTACGAGCAGTACTTC. This codes for CASRQGFPGYEQYF.

V usage is TRBV29-1 and J usage is TRBJ2-3, with TRBD1 identical over 9 bases. Germline assignment: CDR1 SQVTM and CDR2 ANQGSEA. The CDR3 is 14 amino acids. Unmatched junction bases numbered 6, after V lost 5 bases and J lost 3 bases. The CDR3 region has the DNA TGCAGCGTTCTTGACAGGGGGTGGACAGATACGCAGTATTTT. It is translated as CSVLDRGWTDTQYF.

This sequence joins TRBV5-1 and TRBJ2-7, with 8 bases that match TRBD2. From germline, CDR1 is SGHRS and CDR2 YFSETQ. This CDR3 spans 14 amino acids. V gave up 0 bases and J gave up 2 bases; unmatched junction bases: 1. The CDR3, as DNA: TGCGCCAGCAGCTTGGGGACTAGCCCCTACGAGCAGTACTTC. This encodes CASSLGTSPYEQYF.

This clone has only one observation. The V and J genes are TRBV7-2 and TRBJ2-3, with 7 bases matching TRBD1. In germline, CDR1 is SGHTA, CDR2 FQGNSA. Trimming took 5 bases from V and 1 from J; bases not matched to a gene: 6. This CDR3 has 15 residues. In nucleotides, the CDR3 is TGTGCCAGCAGCCTCGGGACAGCCCGCACAGATACGCAGTATTTT. Translating gives CASSLGTARTDTQYF.

Remarks on this clone: The germline gene is not matched at one end of the junction; a read error may be the cause. The J gene is TRBJ1-2, the V gene TRBV7-8, with no clear D. Per germline, CDR1 SGHVS and CDR2 FQNEAQ. CDR3 size: 13 residues. This chain's CDR3 is CASSLPVNYGYPF. The DNA of the CDR3 is TGTGCCAGCAGTTTGCCAGTGAACTATGGCTACCCCTTC.

The rearrangement uses TRBV4-1 and TRBJ2-5; tentatively, D is TRBD1 (5 bases). The ends were cut back, 4 bases at V and 5 bases at J, with 11 bases in the middle. Per the germline V gene, CDR1 is MGHRA and CDR2 is YSYEKL. The CDR3 consists of 13 residues. CDR3 protein: CASSRDSLETQYF. CDR3 nucleotides: TGCGCCAGCAGCCGCGACAGCCTGGAGACCCAGTACTTC.

In the case of this clone: The missing conserved phenylalanine or tryptophan at the end of this CDR3 makes a read error likely. The chain recombines TRBV7-9 with TRBJ2-7, with TRBD1 matching 10 bases. The CDR3 consists of 16 residues. Germline lookup yields CDR1 SEHNR and CDR2 FQNEAQ (reference sequence). V lost 4 bases and J lost 2; bases outside the gene matches: 8. The DNA for the CDR3 is TGTGCCAGCAGCTCATATCCGGGACAGGGGACCTACGAGCAGTACCTC. It encodes CASSSYPGQGTYEQYL.

CDR3 loop: CASSPQGKGEKLFF. The DNA of the CDR3 is TGTGCCAGCAGTCCACAGGGAAAGGGGGAAAAACTGTTTTTT. This chain uses TRBV27 with TRBJ1-4, with D perhaps TRBD1 (6 bases). The CDR3 has 14 residues. V lost 5 bases and J lost 8, with 15 bases in between. Germline V gene data show CDR1 as MNHEY and CDR2 as SMNVEV (reference sequence).

This rearrangement joins TRBV5-1 to TRBJ1-1; D ambiguous. Germline lookup yields CDR1 SGHRS and CDR2 YFSETQ. The CDR3 is made up of 14 amino acids. V lost 1 base, J lost 1 base, and 8 bases lay in between. CDR3 residues: CASSLRGRNTEAFF. The CDR3 region has the DNA TGCGCCAGCAGCTTGAGAGGGAGGAACACTGAAGCTTTCTTT.

This chain connects TRBV7-6 to TRBJ2-7, with a possible D match to TRBD2 (6 bases). Trimming removed 8 bases at V and 6 bases at J, with 26 bases between. CDR3 length equals 16 residues. Germline lookup yields CDR1 SGHVS and CDR2 FNYEAQ. The CDR3 region has the DNA TGTGCCAGCCCTTGTGCTCGCCGGGTAGCGGTCTGCGAGCAGTACTTC. Protein: CASPCARRVAVCEQYF.

V and J are TRBV15 and TRBJ1-4, with 8 bases aligning to TRBD1. Looked up from germline, CDR1 is LNHNV and CDR2 is YYDKDF (reference sequence). With V trimmed by 3 bases and J by 7 bases, 4 bases remained unmatched. This CDR3 has 14 amino acids. The CDR3 protein is CATSRDRVSEKLFF. As DNA, the CDR3 is TGTGCCACCAGCAGGGACAGGGTATCTGAAAAACTGTTTTTT.

The chain joins TRBV28 to TRBJ1-2; the D gene is possibly TRBD1 (5 bases). V was cut by 7 bases and J by 0 bases, with 12 bases left in between. Germline V gene lookup returns CDR1 MDHEN and CDR2 SYDVKM. The CDR3 consists of 14 residues. The CDR3 reads CASTPGQSNYGYTF. CDR3 nucleotide sequence: TGTGCCAGCACCCCAGGGCAGTCTAACTATGGCTACACCTTC.

V usage is TRBV19 and J usage is TRBJ1-1, with 10 bases that match TRBD1. J gave up 3 bases and V 8 bases, and 9 bases lay outside the gene matches. The CDR3 is 15 residues long. Per germline, CDR1 LNHDA and CDR2 SQIVND (reference sequence). The CDR3 here is CASRQGAPVYTEAFF. The CDR3 bases are TGTGCCAGTCGACAGGGGGCACCCGTTTACACTGAAGCTTTCTTT.

This clone was found once. The gene calls are TRBV6-5 and TRBJ1-5; the match to TRBD1 covers 8 bases. The CDR3 runs 14 residues. The trim removed 6 bases at V and 5 bases at J, leaving 6 bases unmatched. In germline, CDR1 is MNHEY, CDR2 SVGAGI. CDR3 sequence (DNA): TGTGCCAGCAGGTCGACAGGGGAGTATCAGCCCCAGCATTTT. Amino acid sequence: CASRSTGEYQPQHF.

This clone was detected only a few times. The chain couples TRBV5-1 to TRBJ2-7, with 7 bases that match TRBD2. This CDR3 contains 15 residues. The junction had 10 bases not matched to a gene; V was cut back by 2 bases and J by 5 bases. Germline V gene lookup returns CDR1 SGHRS and CDR2 YFSETQ. The CDR3: CASSFSGTIGNEQYF. The CDR3 DNA reads as TGCGCCAGCAGCTTCTCCGGGACTATAGGGAACGAGCAGTACTTC.

The chain recombines TRBV5-4 with TRBJ2-5; 7 positions match TRBD1. J lost 4 bases, V lost 0 bases, and 6 bases had no gene match. CDR3 length: 15 amino acids. Germline values: CDR1 SGHNT, CDR2 YYREEE (reference sequence). In DNA form, the CDR3 reads TGTGCCAGCAGCTTGGCAATTGCAGGGGGAGAGACCCAGTACTTC. Residues: CASSLAIAGGETQYF. The full variable domain, rest sourced from reference TRBV5-4 and TRBJ2-5, is ETGVTQSPTHLIKTRGQQVTLRCSSQSGHNTVSWYQQALGQGPQFIFQYYREEENGRGNFPPRFSGLQFPNYSSELNVNALELDDSALYLCASSLAIAGGETQYFGPGTRLLVL.

This chain uses TRBV27 with TRBJ2-3, with 10 bases fitting TRBD1. After removal of 6 bases from V and 6 bases from J, the junction contained 12 bases not matched to a gene. The germline V gene encodes CDR1 MNHEY and CDR2 SMNVEV (reference sequence). The CDR3 extends over 16 amino acids. The CDR3 here is CASSRGQGVYSDTQYF. The CDR3 bases are TGTGCCAGCAGCCGCGGACAGGGGGTCTATTCGGATACGCAGTATTTT.

The CDR3 sequence is CASSVAISGGAEGELFF. CDR3 coding DNA: TGTGCCAGCAGCGTTGCAATTAGCGGGGGGGCTGAAGGGGAGCTGTTTTTT. V gene TRBV9 combines with J gene TRBJ2-2, with 11 bases fitting TRBD2. The V segment lost 2 bases and the J segment 8 bases; nucleotides outside the gene matches: 11. Per the germline V gene, CDR1 is SGDLS and CDR2 is YYNGEE. This CDR3 contains 17 residues.

The chain is built from TRBV6-5 and TRBJ1-1, with D unclear. V lost 8 bases to trimming and J lost 1 base, with 14 bases between them. Germline CDR1 reads MNHEY; CDR2 reads SVGAGI. This CDR3 comprises 14 residues. CDR3 sequence: CASFTYPPNTEAFF. The CDR3 nucleotides are TGTGCCAGCTTCACTTATCCGCCGAACACTGAAGCTTTCTTT.

The chain employs TRBV18 and TRBJ2-7, with TRBD1 as a possible D gene (6 bases). The CDR3 runs 13 residues. Trimming removed 1 base at V and 3 bases at J, with 7 bases between. Germline V gene data show CDR1 as KGHSH and CDR2 as LQKENI. The chain's CDR3 is CASSPRTDYEQYF. CDR3 sequence (DNA): TGTGCCAGCTCACCACGGACAGACTACGAGCAGTACTTC. Full variable domain (outside the CDR3, taken from reference TRBV18 and TRBJ2-7): NAGVMQNPRHLVRRRGQEARLRCSPMKGHSHVYWYRQLPEEGLKFMVYLQKENIIDESGMPKERFSAEFPKEGPSILRIQQVVRGDSAAYFCASSPRTDYEQYFGPGTRLTVT.

The rearrangement joins TRBV11-2 to TRBJ1-2; 8 bases match TRBD1. Trimming cost V 5 bases and J 7 bases; bases outside gene matches: 12. Germline values: CDR1 SGHAT, CDR2 FQNNGV. This CDR3 comprises 15 residues. The CDR3 DNA follows: TGTGCCAGCAGCCCAGGGTGGGGACAGGCAGCTGGCTACACCTTC. It encodes CASSPGWGQAAGYTF. Full variable domain (rest looked up from reference TRBV11-2 and TRBJ1-2): EAGVAQSPRYKIIEKRQSVAFWCNPISGHATLYWYQQILGQGPKLLIQFQNNGVVDDSQLPKDRFSAERLKGVDSTLKIQPAKLEDSAVYLCASSPGWGQAAGYTFGSGTRLTVV.

The V call is TRBV7-3, the J call TRBJ2-1; 10 bases are shared with TRBD2. The CDR3 totals 14 residues. V was clipped by 5 bases and J by 7 bases; unmatched bases: 5. CDR1 is SGHTA, CDR2 FQGTGA, per germline. The CDR3 DNA follows: TGTGCCAGCAGCCTAGGGACTAGCGTGAATGAGCAGTTCTTC. This gives the protein CASSLGTSVNEQFF.

V usage is TRBV7-3 and J usage is TRBJ2-6; D gene uncertain. CDR1 and CDR2 (germline): SGHTA, FQGTGA. V dropped 1 base and J dropped 0 bases, with 10 bases sitting between them. The CDR3 loop spans 17 amino acids. The CDR3 protein is CASSLSGINSGANVLTF. CDR3 nucleotides: TGTGCCAGCAGCTTAAGTGGCATCAACTCTGGGGCCAACGTCCTGACTTTC.

The chain links TRBV28 to TRBJ2-7; 12 nucleotides line up with TRBD2. Germline V gene lookup returns CDR1 MDHEN and CDR2 SYDVKM. The trim removed 5 bases at V and 3 bases at J, leaving 11 bases unmatched. This CDR3 is built from 17 residues. The CDR3 loop reads CASSLRLAGDFVYEQYF. Written as DNA, the CDR3 is TGTGCCAGCAGTCTCCGACTAGCGGGAGATTTCGTCTACGAGCAGTACTTC.

The chain links TRBV10-3 to TRBJ2-5; TRBD1 is a possible D gene (6 bases). CDR3 length: 14 amino acids. The germline V gene encodes CDR1 ENHRY and CDR2 SYGVKD. V was shortened by 0 bases and J by 3 bases, with 8 bases between the two germline ends. The CDR3 region has the DNA TGTGCCATCAGTGAGTCGCCAGGGGAAGAGACCCAGTACTTC. It codes for CAISESPGEETQYF.

This chain joins TRBV29-1 and TRBJ2-3; 11 bases line up with TRBD2. The junction had 6 bases not matched to a gene; V was cut back by 4 bases and J by 0 bases. CDR1 is SQVTM and CDR2 is ANQGSEA in the germline V gene. The CDR3 loop spans 16 amino acids. CDR3 nucleotides: TGCAGCGTTGCTAGCGGGAGGATTGCTAGCACAGATACGCAGTATTTT. Translated: CSVASGRIASTDTQYF.

For the CDR3, the DNA is TGCAGCGTTGATGGGGGTGCGGGGGGGCCCAATGAGCAGTTCTTC. It translates to CSVDGGAGGPNEQFF. This sequence joins TRBV29-1 and TRBJ2-1, with 9 bases matching TRBD2. The CDR3 length is 15 residues. Trimming cost V 3 bases and J 6 bases; bases outside gene matches: 9. Germline V gene lookup returns CDR1 SQVTM and CDR2 ANQGSEA.

The CDR3 nucleotides are TGCAGCGTCCTTGGGACAGGCGGGGACTATGGCTACACCTTC. Residues: CSVLGTGGDYGYTF. The chain links TRBV29-1 to TRBJ1-2, with 8 bases identical to TRBD1. From germline, CDR1 is SQVTM and CDR2 ANQGSEA. This CDR3 has 14 residues. Trimming removed 6 bases from V and 3 bases from J; junction bases left unmatched: 9.